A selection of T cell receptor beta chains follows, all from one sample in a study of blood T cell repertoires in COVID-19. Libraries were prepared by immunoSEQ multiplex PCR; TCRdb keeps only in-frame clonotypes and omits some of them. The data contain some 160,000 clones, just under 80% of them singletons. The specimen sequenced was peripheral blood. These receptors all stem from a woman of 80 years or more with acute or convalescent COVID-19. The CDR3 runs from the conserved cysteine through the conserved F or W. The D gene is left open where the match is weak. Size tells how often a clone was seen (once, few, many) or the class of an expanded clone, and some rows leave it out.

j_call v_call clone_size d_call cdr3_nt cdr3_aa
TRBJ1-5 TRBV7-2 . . TGTGCCAGCAGCTTGGGGAGAAACAATCAGCCCCAGCATTTT CASSLGRNNQPQHF
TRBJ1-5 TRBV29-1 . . TGCAGCGTTGAAGATGACACAGGATACAATCAGCCCCAGCATTTT CSVEDDTGYNQPQHF
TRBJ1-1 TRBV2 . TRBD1 TGTGCCAGCAGTGGGATAACTTCGACAGGGTATCTTATGAACACTGAAGCTTTCTTT CASSGITSTGYLMNTEAFF
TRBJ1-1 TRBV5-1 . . TGCGCCAGCAGCTTGAGAGACACTGAAGCTTTCTTT CASSLRDTEAFF
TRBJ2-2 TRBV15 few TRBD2 TGTGCCACCAGCAGAGCCCCGGGTAGCGGGAGATTCGGGGAGCTGTTTTTT CATSRAPGSGRFGELFF
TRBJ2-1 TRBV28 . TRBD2 TGTGCCAGCACTCTGGGGGGCGGGAGGGCACACTACAATGAGCAGTTCTTC CASTLGGGRAHYNEQFF
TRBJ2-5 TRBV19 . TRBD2 TGTGCCAGCCGTAGCGGGGGAGAGACCCAGTACTTC CASRSGGETQYF
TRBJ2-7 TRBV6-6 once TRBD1 TGTGCCAGCAAGGGGGCTCCCTACGAGCAGTACTTC CASKGAPYEQYF
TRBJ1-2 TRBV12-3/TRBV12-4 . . TGTGCCAGCAGTTTAGAACAGAGTTTCCGCTACACCTTC CASSLEQSFRYTF
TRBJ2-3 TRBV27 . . TGTGCCAGCAGTTTCCGCGTGAGCACAGATACGCAGTATTTT CASSFRVSTDTQYF
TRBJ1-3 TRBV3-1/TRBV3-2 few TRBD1 TGTGCCAGCAGCCACCTCGGGACAGGGAACACCATATATTTT CASSHLGTGNTIYF
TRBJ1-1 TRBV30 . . TGTGCCTGTTCCGGACAGCTGAACACTGAAGCTTTCTTT CACSGQLNTEAFF
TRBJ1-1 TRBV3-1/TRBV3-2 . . TGTGCCAGCAGCCAAGGGACGGGAAACACTGAAGCTTTCTTT CASSQGTGNTEAFF
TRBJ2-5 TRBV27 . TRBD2 TGTGCCAGCTCTCCCCGGGGGGGGGACAAGACCCAGTACTTC CASSPRGGDKTQYF
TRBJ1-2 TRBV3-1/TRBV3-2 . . TGTGCCAGCAGCCAAGCGGCAGGGGATGGCTACACCTTC CASSQAAGDGYTF
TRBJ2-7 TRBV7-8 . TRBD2 TGTGCCAGCAGCTTAGGGACTAGCGACTCCTACGAGCAGTACTTC CASSLGTSDSYEQYF
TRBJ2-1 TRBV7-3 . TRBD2 TGTGCCAGCAGCTTTGGACTAGCGGGAGGGGCTGAGCAGTTCTTC CASSFGLAGGAEQFF
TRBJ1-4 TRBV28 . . TGTGCCAGCAGTTTTACAGGGTTTAGTTCTAATGAAAAACTGTTTTTT CASSFTGFSSNEKLFF
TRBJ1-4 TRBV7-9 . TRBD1 TGTGCCAGCAGCTTAGGAACGGGACAGAGTAATGAAAAACTGTTTTTT CASSLGTGQSNEKLFF
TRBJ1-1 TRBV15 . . TGTGCCACCAGCAGACAGAACACTGAAGCTTTCTTT CATSRQNTEAFF
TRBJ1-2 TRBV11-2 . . TGTGCCAGCAGCCCCGCGGTTACAACAGGCCGGGCTAACTATGGCTACACCTTC CASSPAVTTGRANYGYTF
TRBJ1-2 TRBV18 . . TGTGCCAGCGCAGCAGGGGAAGAAGATGGCTACACCTTC CASAAGEEDGYTF
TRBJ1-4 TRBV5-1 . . TGCGCCAGCAGCTTGGGTCAGGGTCGAGAACTGTTTTTT CASSLGQGRELFF
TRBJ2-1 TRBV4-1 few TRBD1 TGCGCCAGCAGCCAAGCGAGGACAGGGATCCTGTTCTTC CASSQARTGILFF
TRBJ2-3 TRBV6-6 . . TGTGCCAGCAGTGGGAGAAGCGGTACCAGGGATACGCAGTATTTT CASSGRSGTRDTQYF
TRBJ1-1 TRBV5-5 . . TGTGCCAGCAGCTTGGACAGGGAGACTGAAGCTTTCTTT CASSLDRETEAFF
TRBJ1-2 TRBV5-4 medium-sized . TGTGCCAGCAGCTCCAACAGGTTCAGTTATGGCTACACCTTC CASSSNRFSYGYTF
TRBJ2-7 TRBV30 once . TGTGCCTGGAGTGTTGCGGGCGAGCAGTACTTC CAWSVAGEQYF
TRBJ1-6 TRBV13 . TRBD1 TGTGCCAGCAGCCCGAGCGGGACAGGGAATTCACCCCTCCACTTT CASSPSGTGNSPLHF
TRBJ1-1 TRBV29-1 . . TGCAGCGTTGAAGGAGGTGGGTCCACTGAAGCTTTCTTT CSVEGGGSTEAFF
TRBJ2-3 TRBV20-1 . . TGCAGTGCTCCTAACGGGGATACGCAGTATTTT CSAPNGDTQYF
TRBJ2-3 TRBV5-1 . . TGCGCCAGCTGGACGGGAACTAGCAAGGCAGATACGCAGTATTTT CASWTGTSKADTQYF
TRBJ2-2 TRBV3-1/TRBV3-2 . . TGTGCCAGCAGCCCAGCCGGGATTACCGGGGAGCTGTTTTTT CASSPAGITGELFF
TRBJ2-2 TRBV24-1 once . TGTGCCACCAGTGTTGGTGGGGCAGGGGTAAAAACCGGGGAGCTGTTTTTT CATSVGGAGVKTGELFF
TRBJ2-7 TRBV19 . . TGTGCCAGTAGCGCCGGAGGGGCAAGGTCCTACGAGCAGTACTTC CASSAGGARSYEQYF
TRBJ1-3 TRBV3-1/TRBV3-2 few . TGTGCCAGCAGTCGCACAGGCTCTGGAAACACCATATATTTT CASSRTGSGNTIYF
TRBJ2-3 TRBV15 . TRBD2 TGTGCCACCAGCAGAGCGATTAGCGGGAGTCACACAGATACGCAGTATTTT CATSRAISGSHTDTQYF
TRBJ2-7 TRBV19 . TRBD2 TGTGCCAGTAGTTCGAGGCGACTAGCGGGAGAGTCCTACGAGCAGTACTTC CASSSRRLAGESYEQYF
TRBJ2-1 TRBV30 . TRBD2 TGTGCCTGGTCCTCGGTAGCGGGAGGGTACAATGAGCAGTTCTTC CAWSSVAGGYNEQFF
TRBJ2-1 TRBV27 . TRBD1 TGTGCCAGCAGTTTAAGGGACAGTACTTACAATGAGCAGTTCTTC CASSLRDSTYNEQFF
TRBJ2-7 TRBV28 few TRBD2 TGTGCCATTTCGCCACCGGGACTAGCGGCAAACGAGCAGTACTTC CAISPPGLAANEQYF
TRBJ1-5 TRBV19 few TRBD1 TGTGCCAGTAGAGCGAGGGACAGGGCCTCGGGGCCCCAGCATTTT CASRARDRASGPQHF
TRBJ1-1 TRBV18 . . TGTGCCAGCTCACCAGGGGCTCAGGCTTTCTTT CASSPGAQAFF
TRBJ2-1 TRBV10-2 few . TGCGCCAGCAGTGAGTGGCCAGGGACAGAGCAGTTCTTC CASSEWPGTEQFF
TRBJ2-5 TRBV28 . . TGTGCCAGCAGCAGTCGGGATCCAAGATGGACCCAGTACTTC CASSSRDPRWTQYF
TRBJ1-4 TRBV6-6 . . TGTGCCAGCAGTCCCGGCGGGGGTCCTAATGAAAAACTGTTTTTT CASSPGGGPNEKLFF
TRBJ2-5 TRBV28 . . TGTGCCAGCAGTTTAATAGCGAGGTACCAAGAGACCCAGTACTTC CASSLIARYQETQYF
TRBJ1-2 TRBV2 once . TGTGCCAGCACCATACGGGGAACGGGCTACACCTTC CASTIRGTGYTF
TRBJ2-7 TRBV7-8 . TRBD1 TGTGCCAGCTCTGACAGGGGGTCCTACGAGCAGTACTTC CASSDRGSYEQYF
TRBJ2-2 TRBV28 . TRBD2 TGTGCCAGCGCTTCGGGAGGTAACATCGGGGAGCTGTTTTTT CASASGGNIGELFF
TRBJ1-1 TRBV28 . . TGTGCCAGCAGGAGGACTGAAGCTTTCTTT CASRRTEAFF
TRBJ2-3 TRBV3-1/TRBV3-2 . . TGTGCCAGCACCCCAACCGGGTTCGTGAATACGCAGTATTTT CASTPTGFVNTQYF
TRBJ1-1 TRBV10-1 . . TGCGCCAGCGGACAGCCCGGGATGGCTGAAGCTTTCTTT CASGQPGMAEAFF
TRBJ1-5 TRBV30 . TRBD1 TGTGCCTGGAGTAAGGGGGCGGGACAGCCCCAGCATTTT CAWSKGAGQPQHF
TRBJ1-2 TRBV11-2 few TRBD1 TGTGCCAGCAGCTGGGACAGAGCTATCTATGGCTACACCTTC CASSWDRAIYGYTF
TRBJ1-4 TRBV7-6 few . TGTGCCAGCAGCTCAAAAGGTAATCGGGCTAATGAAAAACTGTTTTTT CASSSKGNRANEKLFF
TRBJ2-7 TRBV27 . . TGTGCCAGCAGGCTGGACAGCATTAGCTACGAGCAGTACTTC CASRLDSISYEQYF